One and the same sample provided the 19 T cell receptor beta chains below, sequenced in a study of Graves' ophthalmopathy and Graves' hyperthyroidism. Amplification targeted the TCR beta CDR3 regions, with RNA transcripts as the source material. Following a first-round RT-PCR that used HTBI primers, a second-round multiplex PCR was carried out. TCRdb processed the multiplex PCR reads anew with MiXCR; each CDR3 protein has one entry. The repertoire holds a few hundred thousand distinct CDR3 sequences, with less than 40% as singletons. The source material was peripheral blood or thyroid tissue (not recorded which). The receptor set was obtained from an adult man with Graves' hyperthyroidism.

This chain links TRBV24-1 with TRBJ2-3; 9 bases agree with TRBD2. Germline-derived CDR1 and CDR2 are KGHDR and SFDVKD. J gave up 2 bases and V 7 bases, and 6 bases lay outside the gene matches. This CDR3 contains 15 residues. The CDR3 nucleotides read TGTGCCACCAGCACTAGCGGGCAATCCACAGATACGCAGTATTTT. Its translation: CATSTSGQSTDTQYF.

In the case of this clonotype: It may be a read error: a sequence one base away is much more abundant. This chain uses TRBV7-9 with TRBJ2-5; 13 bases match TRBD2. The CDR3 is 17 residues long. Germline CDR1 is SEHNR and CDR2 is FQNEAQ (reference sequence). This chain's CDR3 is CANSSPELAGGKETQYF. In DNA, the CDR3 is TGTGCCAACAGCTCTCCCGAACTAGCGGGGGGGAAGGAGACCCAGTACTTC.

As for this clonotype: With a much larger clone just one base away, this may be a read error. Here the CDR3 DNA reads TGTGCCAGCAGCTTACCGTCGGCAGGGGGCTTTGATGGCTACACCTTC. Translation gives CASSLPSAGGFDGYTF. The chain combines TRBV7-9 with TRBJ1-2, with 8 bases fitting TRBD1. The ends lost 2 bases at V and 6 bases at J; junction bases unmatched: 11. Germline lookup yields CDR1 SEHNR and CDR2 FQNEAQ (reference sequence). This CDR3 contains 16 residues.

V is TRBV19 and J is TRBJ2-2, with 8 bases identical to TRBD2. CDR3 size: 11 residues. V lost 2 bases and J lost 15; bases outside the gene matches: 2. The germline CDR1 and CDR2 sequences are LNHDA and SQIVND (reference sequence). The CDR3 here is CASSISGGVFF. CDR3 sequence (DNA): TGTGCCAGTAGTATATCCGGGGGGGTGTTTTTT. Drawing the rest from reference TRBV19 and TRBJ2-2, the complete variable domain is DGGITQSPKYLFRKEGQNVTLSCEQNLNHDAMYWYRQDPGQGLRLIYYSQIVNDFQKGDIAEGYSVSREKKESFPLTVTSAQKNPTAFYLCASSISGGVFFGEGSRLTVL.

This clonotype was found once. The V and J genes are TRBV15 and TRBJ2-4; D assignment may be TRBD1 or TRBD2 (5 bases each). CDR3 length: 14 residues. V was shortened by 3 bases and J by 6 bases, with 12 bases between the two germline ends. Per the germline V gene, CDR1 is LNHNV and CDR2 is YYDKDF (reference sequence). In DNA, the CDR3 is TGTGCCACCAGCAGCAGCCGGGACCTAAACATTCAGTACTTC. Protein: CATSSSRDLNIQYF.

The chain couples TRBV9 to TRBJ2-5, with D tentatively TRBD2 (5 bases). Looked up from germline, CDR1 is SGDLS and CDR2 is YYNGEE. The V and J ends lost 2 bases and 10 bases respectively, with 9 bases between them. The CDR3 is 11 residues long. In DNA, the CDR3 is TGTGCCAGCAGCGTCTCGGGGAACCAGTACTTC. This gives the protein CASSVSGNQYF.

This clonotype was seen only a few times. The rearrangement links TRBV29-1 to TRBJ2-1, with a possible D match to TRBD2 (5 bases). In germline, CDR1 is SQVTM, CDR2 ANQGSEA. The CDR3 consists of 12 residues. Trimming removed 3 bases at V and 7 bases at J, with 10 bases between. The CDR3 bases are TGCAGCGTTGACGGACCGGGGAATGAGCAGTTCTTC. As protein: CSVDGPGNEQFF.

This clonotype was counted many times. The chain uses TRBV7-9 and TRBJ2-2; 8 bases match TRBD2. From germline, CDR1 is SEHNR and CDR2 FQNEAQ (reference sequence). CDR3 size: 15 residues. Trimming at V came to 4 bases and at J to 2 bases, leaving 3 bases not matched to a gene. The CDR3, as DNA: TGTGCCAGCAGCTCCGGGACTAGAAACACCGGGGAGCTGTTTTTT. Translation gives CASSSGTRNTGELFF.

The chain uses TRBV30 and TRBJ1-2; no clear D. V was trimmed by 0 bases and J by 5 bases, leaving 4 bases between them. The CDR3 is made up of 11 amino acids. Germline V lookup: CDR1 GTSNPN, CDR2 SVGIG (reference sequence). Here the CDR3 reads CAWSVGYGYTF. The CDR3 DNA follows: TGTGCCTGGAGTGTTGGTTATGGCTACACCTTC.

Ten or more counts support this clonotype. The chain combines TRBV15 with TRBJ1-4, with 8 bases that match TRBD1. After removal of 5 bases from V and 8 bases from J, the junction contained 7 bases not matched to a gene. Per germline, CDR1 LNHNV and CDR2 YYDKDF (reference sequence). This CDR3 spans 14 amino acids. CDR3 in DNA: TGTGCCACCAGCCCGGACAGGGAGTACGAAAAACTGTTTTTT. Its protein product is CATSPDREYEKLFF.

The V gene is TRBV10-2, the J gene TRBJ1-2; D gene unclear. Between the trimmed V and J ends, which lost 8 bases and 3 bases, there was a span of 10 bases. Germline V gene lookup returns CDR1 WSHSY and CDR2 SAAADI. This CDR3 contains 12 residues. In DNA form, the CDR3 reads TGCGCCAGCCGCAGTCAGGACTATGGCTACACCTTC. The encoded protein is CASRSQDYGYTF.

This chain joins TRBV24-1 and TRBJ1-2, with 8 bases that match TRBD1. Trimming at V came to 4 bases and at J to 8 bases, leaving 5 bases not matched to a gene. Germline CDR1 reads KGHDR; CDR2 reads SFDVKD. The CDR3 spans 13 residues. CDR3 residues: CATSEQGARGYTF. The CDR3 coding sequence is TGTGCCACCAGTGAGCAGGGGGCACGAGGCTACACCTTC.

V gene TRBV12-3 or TRBV12-4 combines with J gene TRBJ2-7, with 11 bases identical to TRBD2. The CDR3 covers 15 residues. V dropped 5 bases and J dropped 2; count of bases not matched to a gene: 5. DNA for the CDR3: TGTGCCAGCAGTCCGTCGACTAGCGGGGCCTACGAGCAGTACTTC. Translation gives CASSPSTSGAYEQYF.

This clonotype was seen repeatedly, ten times or more. V gene TRBV2 combines with J gene TRBJ1-5; 7 bases are a match to TRBD1. This CDR3 comprises 14 residues. Losses at the gene ends were 7 bases for V and 5 bases for J; bases not matched to a gene: 8. CDR1 is SNHLY, CDR2 FYNNEI, per germline. As DNA, the CDR3 is TGTGCCAGCATGCAGGGGGATTGGGATCAGCCCCAGCATTTT. Translating it yields CASMQGDWDQPQHF.

This clonotype was seen only a few times. The V gene is TRBV3-1, the J gene TRBJ1-2; tentative D call: TRBD1 (5 bases). With 1 base removed from V and 1 base from J, the gap between germline ends came to 7 bases. The CDR3 is 14 residues long. Germline V gives CDR1 LGHDT, CDR2 YNNKEL (reference sequence). In DNA, the CDR3 is TGTGCCAGCAGCCAAGGGACAAATAACTATGGCTACACCTTC. Translated, it gives CASSQGTNNYGYTF. Combining the CDR3 with reference TRBV3-1 and TRBJ1-2 gives the whole variable domain DTAVSQTPKYLVTQMGNDKSIKCEQNLGHDTMYWYKQDSKKFLKIMFSYNNKELIINETVPNRFSPKSPDKAHLNLHINSLELGDSAVYFCASSQGTNNYGYTFGSGTRLTVV.

This clonotype has a count of ten or more. Written as DNA, the CDR3 is TGCGCCAGCAGCTTGGCCGTAGTTGGAGCAGAGACCCAGTACTTC. It yields the protein CASSLAVVGAETQYF. The chain carries TRBV5-1 and TRBJ2-5; D is unresolved. The CDR3 runs to 15 residues. From germline, CDR1 is SGHRS and CDR2 YFSETQ. The V end lost 0 bases, the J end lost 4 bases, and 13 bases lay between the germline ends.

This clonotype was seen many times. V usage is TRBV7-3 and J usage is TRBJ1-2, with a tentative D call TRBD1 (5 bases). The CDR3 sequence is 15 residues long. The V end lost 1 base, the J end lost 3 bases, and 12 bases lay between the germline ends. CDR1 is SGHTA, CDR2 FQGTGA, per germline. For the CDR3, the DNA is TGTGCCAGCAGCTTAAGGGGCGGCATGGACTATGGCTACACCTTC. It codes for CASSLRGGMDYGYTF. The full variable domain, in which reference TRBV7-3 and TRBJ1-2 provide the parts outside the CDR3, is GAGVSQTPSNKVTEKGKYVELRCDPISGHTALYWYRQSLGQGPEFLIYFQGTGAADDSGLPNDRFFAVRPEGSVSTLKIQRTERGDSAVYLCASSLRGGMDYGYTFGSGTRLTVV.

V gene TRBV19 combines with J gene TRBJ1-1; D may be TRBD1 (5 bases). Germline CDR1 LNHDA, CDR2 SQIVND (reference sequence). V was cut by 2 bases and J by 4 bases, with 11 bases left in between. The CDR3 loop spans 14 amino acids. CDR3 bases: TGTGCCAGTAGTATACCTCCGGGGACCACTGAAGCTTTCTTT. Protein product: CASSIPPGTTEAFF.

This clonotype was counted ten times or more. The CDR3 protein is CASSQGLAGEQYF. CDR3 nucleotide sequence: TGTGCCAGCAGTCAGGGACTAGCGGGCGAGCAGTACTTC. The chain has TRBV12-3 or TRBV12-4 and TRBJ2-7; 12 positions match TRBD2. The CDR3 has 13 residues. The V and J ends lost 5 bases and 6 bases, in that order; junction bases with no gene match: 2.